The 21 T cell receptor beta chains given below trace back to one sample, sequenced in a study. Each CDR3 protein is one row after TCRdb ran MiXCR on the 5' RACE reads. The sample holds 35,000 to 50,000 distinct CDR3 sequences, just under 30% seen once. The sample was memory CD4+ T cells sorted from a lymph node. The subset denotes: memory CD4+ T cells, CD4+CD45RO+CD25-. The receptor source for this set is a female donor with breast cancer.

The V and J genes are TRBV3-1 and TRBJ2-7; D gene unclear. There are 11 residues in the CDR3. Trimming removed 4 bases at V and 4 bases at J, with 5 bases between. CDR1 is LGHDT and CDR2 is YNNKEL in the germline V gene (reference sequence). Here the CDR3 DNA reads TGTGCCAGCAGCCTAGGTTACGAGCAGTACTTC. Translated, it gives CASSLGYEQYF.

This clonotype has only a few counts. This chain joins TRBV7-3 and TRBJ2-2; 8 bases are shared with TRBD2. Per germline, CDR1 SGHTA and CDR2 FQGTGA. V lost 4 bases to trimming and J lost 7 bases; unmatched junction nucleotides: 8. This CDR3 is 15 amino acids long. CDR3 DNA sequence: TGTGCCAGCAGCTCGAGCGGGAGAACAGGCGGGGAGCTGTTTTTT. Its protein product is CASSSSGRTGGELFF.

Comment on this clonotype: Its ends do not fully match the called genes, so a read error is possible. The V gene is TRBV7-3, the J gene TRBJ2-5; D is possibly TRBD2 (7 bases). The germline V gene encodes CDR1 SGHTA and CDR2 FQGTGA. The CDR3 runs to 14 residues. The CDR3 protein is CASSLNGGPVTQYF. The CDR3 DNA follows: TGTGCCAGCAGTTTAAACGGGGGGCCGGTGACCCAGTACTTC.

This rearrangement joins TRBV9 to TRBJ2-2; D is perhaps TRBD2 (6 bases). The germline V gene encodes CDR1 SGDLS and CDR2 YYNGEE. The CDR3 loop spans 12 amino acids. With 9 bases removed from V and 6 bases from J, the gap between germline ends came to 12 bases. CDR3: CATAGSAGELFF. In nucleotides, the CDR3 is TGTGCCACCGCGGGGAGCGCCGGGGAGCTGTTTTTT.

V is TRBV9 and J is TRBJ2-2; D could derive from TRBD1 or TRBD2 (7 bases each). There are 17 residues in the CDR3. Germline V gene data show CDR1 as SGDLS and CDR2 as YYNGEE. Trimming removed 4 bases from V and 1 base from J, with 17 bases in between. CDR3 residues: CASSTLGGTVNTGELFF. DNA of the CDR3: TGTGCCAGCAGCACTCTGGGGGGGACAGTGAACACCGGGGAGCTGTTTTTT.

V usage is TRBV6-2 or TRBV6-3 and J usage is TRBJ1-5; D perhaps matches TRBD1 (6 bases). The V end lost 2 bases, the J end lost 7 bases, and 18 bases lay between the germline ends. This CDR3 has 16 amino acids. The germline V gene has CDR1 MNHEY and CDR2 SVGEGT. DNA for the CDR3: TGTGCCAGCAGTTACACATGGTCCCCAGGGGTCCAGCCCCAGCATTTT. Its protein is CASSYTWSPGVQPQHF.

The V call is TRBV4-2, the J call TRBJ2-7, with D perhaps TRBD1 (5 bases). V was clipped by 4 bases and J by 4 bases, with 14 bases between them. Looked up from germline, CDR1 is LGHNA and CDR2 is YNFKEQ. The CDR3 runs 14 residues. The DNA for the CDR3 is TGTGCCAGCAGCCTACAGGACGGCGAATACGAGCAGTACTTC. Its translation: CASSLQDGEYEQYF.

This rearrangement joins TRBV6-5 to TRBJ2-7; TRBD1 matches at 7 bases. The germline gives CDR1 MNHEY, CDR2 SVGAGI. J was trimmed by 7 bases and V by 2 bases; bases with no gene match: 5. The CDR3 consists of 13 residues. CDR3 residues: CASSYRGQREQYF. The CDR3 region has the DNA TGTGCCAGCAGTTACAGGGGGCAAAGGGAGCAGTACTTC.

The chain links TRBV20-1 to TRBJ2-5; 7 bases fit TRBD2. Trimming removed 2 bases from V and 5 bases from J; junction bases left unmatched: 11. CDR1 is DFQATT and CDR2 is SNEGSKA in the germline V gene (reference sequence). CDR3 length: 15 amino acids. The CDR3: CSARQSSGIGETQYF. Written as DNA, the CDR3 is TGCAGTGCTAGACAATCAAGCGGGATCGGGGAGACCCAGTACTTC.

The chain uses TRBV6-1 and TRBJ2-1; 9 positions agree with TRBD1. This CDR3 contains 13 residues. The germline V gene encodes CDR1 MNHNS and CDR2 SASEGT. J was trimmed by 9 bases and V by 7 bases; bases with no gene match: 7. Here the CDR3 DNA reads TGTGCCAGCACTTGGACAGGGGCGGGTGAGCAGTTCTTC. This gives the protein CASTWTGAGEQFF.

The J gene is TRBJ2-7, the V gene TRBV28; TRBD2 matches 8 bases. V shed 7 bases, J shed 0 bases, and the junction held 14 bases outside the gene matches. The length of the CDR3 is 17 residues. Looked up from germline, CDR1 is MDHEN and CDR2 is SYDVKM. The CDR3 sequence: CASIGGGLAGSSYEQYF. CDR3 DNA sequence: TGTGCCAGCATAGGGGGAGGGCTAGCGGGCAGCTCCTACGAGCAGTACTTC.

This clonotype was detected ten times or more. The rearrangement joins TRBV5-1 to TRBJ1-4, with 7 nucleotides matching TRBD1. Germline V gives CDR1 SGHRS, CDR2 YFSETQ. The CDR3 contains 19 residues. Trimming at V came to 2 bases and at J to 4 bases, leaving 17 bases not matched to a gene. The CDR3 loop reads CASSFDDGSDRDSNEKLFF. CDR3 DNA: TGCGCCAGCAGCTTTGATGATGGATCAGACCGGGACAGTAATGAAAAACTGTTTTTT.

This clonotype has a count of ten or more. The J gene is TRBJ2-5, the V gene TRBV4-1, with D maybe TRBD2 (6 bases). Trimming removed 2 bases at V and 2 bases at J, with 18 bases between. The CDR3 covers 17 residues. Germline CDR1 is MGHRA and CDR2 is YSYEKL. CDR3 amino acids: CASSQTPPGGDQETQYF. Here the CDR3 DNA reads TGCGCCAGCAGCCAAACACCCCCGGGCGGGGATCAAGAGACCCAGTACTTC.

This clonotype was seen ten or more times. The chain links TRBV5-1 to TRBJ2-2, with D uncertain. Germline values: CDR1 SGHRS, CDR2 YFSETQ. The V end lost 0 bases, the J end lost 2 bases, and 5 bases lay between the germline ends. The CDR3 runs to 14 residues. CDR3 sequence: CASSLALNTGELFF. CDR3 nucleotide sequence: TGCGCCAGCAGCTTGGCCCTTAACACCGGGGAGCTGTTTTTT. The complete variable domain, with remaining parts taken from reference TRBV5-1 and TRBJ2-2, reads KAGVTQTPRYLIKTRGQQVTLSCSPISGHRSVSWYQQTPGQGLQFLFEYFSETQRNKGNFPGRFSGRQFSNSRSEMNVSTLELGDSALYLCASSLALNTGELFFGEGSRLTVL.

This clonotype was seen more than once but under ten times. The genes are TRBV12-3 or TRBV12-4 and TRBJ1-2, with 7 nucleotides matching TRBD1. V was clipped by 5 bases and J by 8 bases; unmatched bases: 5. The CDR3 length is 12 residues. CDR3 nucleotides: TGTGCCAGCAGTCGGGGACAGCCCGGCTACACCTTC. As protein: CASSRGQPGYTF.

This clonotype was counted between two and nine times. The J gene is TRBJ2-3, the V gene TRBV6-2 or TRBV6-3; TRBD2 matches 11 bases. Germline trimming cut 4 bases from V and 10 bases from J; bases unmatched to any gene: 10. The CDR3 runs to 15 residues. Germline CDR1 MNHEY, CDR2 SVGEGT. CDR3: CASSSGLAGGEAQYF. CDR3 coding DNA: TGTGCCAGCAGTTCCGGACTAGCGGGTGGGGAGGCGCAGTATTTT.

The gene calls are TRBV28 and TRBJ1-6; 10 bases are shared with TRBD1. CDR1 is MDHEN, CDR2 SYDVKM, per germline. This CDR3 is built from 14 residues. V lost 7 bases and J lost 10; bases outside the gene matches: 7. The CDR3 loop is CASTIGTGESPLHF. The CDR3 bases are TGTGCCAGCACCATCGGGACAGGGGAATCACCCCTCCACTTT.

This chain joins TRBV11-3 and TRBJ2-7; 10 bases are a match to TRBD2. Germline-derived CDR1 and CDR2 are SGHNT and YENEEA. With V trimmed by 4 bases and J by 3 bases, 3 bases remained unmatched. This CDR3 spans 14 amino acids. DNA of the CDR3: TGTGCCAGCAGCTCCGGACTAGCGGACTACGAGCAGTACTTC. The encoded protein is CASSSGLADYEQYF. Variable domain in full (rest from reference TRBV11-3 and TRBJ2-7): EAGVVQSPRYKIIEKKQPVAFWCNPISGHNTLYWYLQNLGQGPELLIRYENEEAVDDSQLPKDRFSAERLKGVDSTLKIQPAELGDSAVYLCASSSGLADYEQYFGPGTRLTVT.

This clonotype has a handful of counts. The chain combines TRBV29-1 with TRBJ2-2; D not resolved. V shed 7 bases and J shed 2 bases, with 14 bases lying between them. The CDR3 covers 14 residues. The germline CDR1 and CDR2 sequences are SQVTM and ANQGSEA. The CDR3 loop is CSGLATPNTGELFF. In nucleotides, the CDR3 is TGCAGCGGTTTGGCCACACCTAACACCGGGGAGCTGTTTTTT.

This chain joins TRBV5-5 and TRBJ2-5, with D hard to call. Looked up from germline, CDR1 is SGHKS and CDR2 is YYEKEE (reference sequence). V was shortened by 3 bases and J by 3 bases, with 12 bases between the two germline ends. The CDR3 length is 14 residues. The CDR3 protein is CASSSLGPEETQYF. The DNA of the CDR3 is TGTGCCAGCAGCTCGCTCGGTCCTGAAGAGACCCAGTACTTC.

The chain has TRBV6-1 and TRBJ1-1; possible D gene TRBD1, 6 bases. CDR3 size: 15 residues. Between the trimmed V and J ends, which lost 4 bases and 1 base, there was a span of 13 bases. CDR1 and CDR2 from the germline V gene are MNHNS and SASEGT. DNA for the CDR3: TGTGCCAGCAGTGTCAGGACAGACGGGAACACTGAAGCTTTCTTT. Protein sequence: CASSVRTDGNTEAFF.